The 30 T cell receptor beta chains below all came from one sample that was sequenced in a study of cytomegalovirus exposure and HLA in healthy donors. With 60 Vbeta and 13 Jbeta primers, the PCR was carried out. Repertoires were generated with immunoSEQ multiplex PCR, while TCRdb's copy carries only in-frame clones and drops some. The sample holds 150,000 to 200,000 clones; over 70% are singletons and the top ten take about 2%. Sequenced: PBMCs. All receptors come from a woman in her 30s in good health and CMV-seronegative.

J is TRBJ1-2 and V is TRBV28; 9 nucleotides align to TRBD1. V was pared by 5 bases and J by 0 bases, with 7 bases of the junction left unmatched. Germline CDR1 reads MDHEN; CDR2 reads SYDVKM. This CDR3 is built from 16 residues. CDR3 nucleotide sequence: TGTGCCAGCAGTGACAGGGGGTTCGTCCCTAACTATGGCTACACCTTC. Protein: CASSDRGFVPNYGYTF.

This chain uses TRBV27 with TRBJ1-2, with TRBD1 matching 8 bases. The length of the CDR3 is 16 residues. The J segment lost 4 bases and the V segment lost 6 bases, leaving 13 bases of the junction unmatched. Germline V CDR1 and CDR2: MNHEY, SMNVEV (reference sequence). The CDR3: CASSPLGGQVLYGYTF. The CDR3, as DNA: TGTGCCAGCAGCCCACTCGGGGGACAGGTGCTCTATGGCTACACCTTC.

The chain has TRBV13 and TRBJ2-5; 10 nucleotides match TRBD2. The germline CDR1 and CDR2 sequences are PRHDT and FYEKMQ (reference sequence). The CDR3 is made up of 22 amino acids. V lost 5 bases and J lost 3; bases outside the gene matches: 27. The CDR3 spells CASSPPGPLPTSGVLTKETQYF. The CDR3 DNA reads TGTGCCAGCAGCCCCCCCGGACCCCTCCCCACTAGCGGGGTTTTGACGAAAGAGACCCAGTACTTC.

The rearrangement uses TRBV28 and TRBJ2-1, with TRBD2 identical over 10 bases. The V and J ends lost 3 bases and 6 bases, in that order; junction bases with no gene match: 5. The CDR3 totals 15 residues. Per the germline V gene, CDR1 is MDHEN and CDR2 is SYDVKM. Here the CDR3 reads CASSLAASGSNEQFF. DNA for the CDR3: TGTGCCAGCAGTTTGGCGGCTAGCGGGAGCAATGAGCAGTTCTTC.

This clone was counted between two and nine times. The V and J genes are TRBV9 and TRBJ2-3; maybe TRBD2 (6 bases). Trimming shortened V by 3 bases and J by 0 bases, and 8 bases separated the two germline ends. In germline, CDR1 is SGDLS, CDR2 YYNGEE. This CDR3 has 14 residues. The CDR3 DNA follows: TGTGCCAGCAGCGGGAGGGGAAGCACAGATACGCAGTATTTT. Encoded protein: CASSGRGSTDTQYF. Based on the CDR3 plus reference TRBV9 and TRBJ2-3, the full variable domain is DSGVTQTPKHLITATGQRVTLRCSPRSGDLSVYWYQQSLDQGLQFLIQYYNGEERAKGNILERFSAQQFPDLHSELNLSSLELGDSALYFCASSGRGSTDTQYFGPGTRLTVL.

The rearrangement uses TRBV10-3 and TRBJ2-3; a possible D gene is TRBD1 (5 bases). Deletions cut 10 bases from V and 4 bases from J, with 18 bases between. This CDR3 has 14 amino acids. CDR1 is ENHRY, CDR2 SYGVKD, per germline. CDR3 sequence reads: CATADITRPDTQYF. The CDR3, as DNA: TGTGCCACGGCGGACATAACTCGTCCAGATACGCAGTATTTT.

V and J are TRBV19 and TRBJ1-1; D gene ambiguous. Trimming left V 3 bases short and J 3 bases short, with 17 bases between. Per the germline V gene, CDR1 is LNHDA and CDR2 is SQIVND (reference sequence). The CDR3 loop spans 16 amino acids. The CDR3 nucleotides read TGTGCCAGTAGTATGCGGCATCGGGGAACAGACACTGAAGCTTTCTTT. It specifies CASSMRHRGTDTEAFF.

The chain carries TRBV13 and TRBJ2-3; 9 nucleotides agree with TRBD1. After removal of 5 bases from V and 4 bases from J, the junction contained 10 bases not matched to a gene. The CDR3 runs to 16 residues. Germline CDR1 reads PRHDT; CDR2 reads FYEKMQ (reference sequence). The CDR3 DNA sequence: TGTGCCAGCAGCGCCCAGGGGACAGGGTTGTCAGATACGCAGTATTTT. It is translated as CASSAQGTGLSDTQYF.

The chain joins TRBV2 to TRBJ1-5; tentative D call: TRBD1 (6 bases). Germline V gene sequence: CDR1 SNHLY, CDR2 FYNNEI. V lost 5 bases, J lost 1 base, and 12 bases lay in between. The CDR3 is made up of 15 amino acids. Written as DNA, the CDR3 is TGTGCCAGCAGTTCCACAGGGAAGAGCAATCAGCCCCAGCATTTT. Its protein product is CASSSTGKSNQPQHF. The full variable domain, with the rest looked up from reference TRBV2 and TRBJ1-5, is EPEVTQTPSHQVTQMGQEVILRCVPISNHLYFYWYRQILGQKVEFLVSFYNNEISEKSEIFDDQFSVERPDGSNFTLKIRSTKLEDSAMYFCASSSTGKSNQPQHFGDGTRLSIL.

The chain carries TRBV27 and TRBJ1-6; 10 positions match TRBD1. Germline CDR1 is MNHEY and CDR2 is SMNVEV (reference sequence). Trimming removed 5 bases from V and 4 bases from J; junction bases left unmatched: 11. The length of the CDR3 is 18 residues. CDR3 protein: CASSLMGQGRAYNSPLHF. The CDR3 DNA follows: TGTGCCAGCAGTCTAATGGGACAGGGGAGGGCTTATAATTCACCCCTCCACTTT.

The chain couples TRBV28 to TRBJ2-5, with D unclear. The germline V and J ends were trimmed by 4 bases and 2 bases, with 14 bases remaining between them. There are 15 residues in the CDR3. CDR1 and CDR2 (germline): MDHEN, SYDVKM. CDR3 DNA sequence: TGTGCCAGCAGTTCCCGCCTCTATACTCAAGAGACCCAGTACTTC. This codes for CASSSRLYTQETQYF.

The rearrangement uses TRBV7-9 and TRBJ1-4; 8 nucleotides align to TRBD1. Germline CDR1 reads SEHNR; CDR2 reads FQNEAQ (reference sequence). The CDR3 covers 19 residues. After removal of 5 bases from V and 0 bases from J, the junction contained 14 bases not matched to a gene. The CDR3: CASSTRQGAVFATNEKLFF. In DNA form, the CDR3 reads TGTGCCAGCAGCACGAGGCAGGGGGCGGTCTTTGCAACTAATGAAAAACTGTTTTTT.

This rearrangement joins TRBV18 to TRBJ1-1; 9 bases match TRBD1. The CDR3 sequence is 17 residues long. V shed 6 bases and J 7 bases; nucleotides not matched to a gene: 18. Germline loops: CDR1 KGHSH, CDR2 LQKENI. CDR3 protein: CASSRQGGATFNGEAFF. DNA for the CDR3: TGTGCCAGCTCCAGACAGGGGGGGGCGACCTTTAACGGTGAAGCTTTCTTT.

The rearrangement joins TRBV29-1 to TRBJ1-2; D not resolved. The CDR3 is 13 residues long. V was clipped by 0 bases and J by 2 bases, with 7 bases between them. Germline CDR1 is SQVTM and CDR2 is ANQGSEA. CDR3 in amino acids: CSVEEQANYGYTF. CDR3 nucleotide sequence: TGCAGCGTTGAAGAGCAGGCGAACTATGGCTACACCTTC. The full variable domain, rest sourced from reference TRBV29-1 and TRBJ1-2, is SAVISQKPSRDICQRGTSLTIQCQVDSQVTMMFWYRQQPGQSLTLIATANQGSEATYESGFVIDKFPISRPNLTFSTLTVSNMSPEDSSIYLCSVEEQANYGYTFGSGTRLTVV.

The rearrangement uses TRBV27 and TRBJ2-7, with TRBD2 as a possible D gene (7 bases). The ends were cut back, 6 bases at V and 3 bases at J, with 18 bases in the middle. The CDR3 length is 15 residues. Germline V gene sequence: CDR1 MNHEY, CDR2 SMNVEV (reference sequence). The CDR3: CASRDLAGANYEQYF. DNA for the CDR3: TGTGCCAGCAGGGACCTTGCGGGGGCGAACTACGAGCAGTACTTC.

V usage is TRBV18 and J usage is TRBJ1-3, with 8 bases identical to TRBD1. Germline trimming cut 2 bases from V and 9 bases from J; bases unmatched to any gene: 6. Germline-derived CDR1 and CDR2 are KGHSH and LQKENI. CDR3 length: 14 amino acids. The CDR3 protein is CASSPFDRGGTIYF. DNA for the CDR3: TGTGCCAGCTCACCATTTGACAGGGGAGGCACCATATATTTT.

This clone showed up just a few times. The chain joins TRBV28 to TRBJ2-7; 9 positions agree with TRBD1. Germline assignment: CDR1 MDHEN and CDR2 SYDVKM. After removal of 7 bases from V and 5 bases from J, the junction contained 6 bases not matched to a gene. The CDR3 is made up of 13 amino acids. CDR3 sequence reads: CASNRDRDDEQYF. DNA for the CDR3: TGTGCCAGCAATAGGGACAGGGACGACGAGCAGTACTTC.

The chain recombines TRBV7-2 with TRBJ2-5; 9 bases line up with TRBD2. CDR1 SGHTA and CDR2 FQGNSA come from the germline V gene. V was pared by 5 bases and J by 7 bases, with 2 bases of the junction left unmatched. This CDR3 spans 12 amino acids. The CDR3 spells CASSMTSGTQYF. The CDR3, as DNA: TGTGCCAGCAGCATGACTAGCGGGACCCAGTACTTC.

This clone was detected a few times. The rearrangement uses TRBV9 and TRBJ1-4; D is ambiguous. The CDR3 loop spans 14 amino acids. Trimming removed 4 bases at V and 0 bases at J, with 7 bases between. CDR1 is SGDLS, CDR2 YYNGEE, per germline. The CDR3 DNA is TGTGCCAGCAGCACTGACACAACTAATGAAAAACTGTTTTTT. Its protein is CASSTDTTNEKLFF.

The V call is TRBV10-3, the J call TRBJ2-1; 8 bases fit TRBD1. V lost 0 bases, J lost 4 bases, and 5 bases stayed unmatched. CDR3 length: 16 amino acids. The V gene's germline CDR1 is ENHRY and CDR2 SYGVKD. The CDR3 sequence: CAISESTGARYNEQFF. CDR3 bases: TGTGCCATCAGTGAGTCGACAGGGGCAAGATACAATGAGCAGTTCTTC.

The rearrangement uses TRBV28 and TRBJ1-1; a possible D gene is TRBD1 (6 bases). Germline-derived CDR1 and CDR2 are MDHEN and SYDVKM. V was shortened by 5 bases and J by 4 bases, with 11 bases between the two germline ends. The CDR3 loop spans 13 amino acids. CDR3 DNA sequence: TGTGCCAGCAGTCTCACCAGGGGCACTGAAGCTTTCTTT. Translating gives CASSLTRGTEAFF.

The rearrangement links TRBV9 to TRBJ1-2, with 9 positions matching TRBD1. In germline, CDR1 is SGDLS, CDR2 YYNGEE. CDR3 length: 18 residues. V was pared by 0 bases and J by 0 bases, with 9 bases of the junction left unmatched. CDR3 protein: CASSVEGQGLSTNYGYTF. The DNA for the CDR3 is TGTGCCAGCAGCGTAGAGGGACAGGGATTATCAACTAACTATGGCTACACCTTC. Full variable domain (remainder filled in from reference TRBV9 and TRBJ1-2): DSGVTQTPKHLITATGQRVTLRCSPRSGDLSVYWYQQSLDQGLQFLIQYYNGEERAKGNILERFSAQQFPDLHSELNLSSLELGDSALYFCASSVEGQGLSTNYGYTFGSGTRLTVV.

The CDR3 spells CASSLARVLNSPLHF. The CDR3, as DNA: TGTGCCAGCAGCTTAGCCCGGGTACTTAATTCACCCCTCCACTTT. V usage is TRBV7-9 and J usage is TRBJ1-6; D gene uncertain. The CDR3 sequence is 15 residues long. Germline V gives CDR1 SEHNR, CDR2 FQNEAQ (reference sequence). Trimming removed 0 bases from V and 6 bases from J, with 9 bases in between.

V and J are TRBV7-2 and TRBJ2-7, with a tentative D call TRBD1 (6 bases). V shed 2 bases and J shed 5 bases, with 13 bases lying between them. Germline values: CDR1 SGHTA, CDR2 FQGNSA. This CDR3 is 14 amino acids long. CDR3 loop: CASSLSLRGHEQYF. For the CDR3, the DNA is TGTGCCAGCAGCTTATCTCTCAGGGGCCACGAGCAGTACTTC. The variable domain in full, with the rest retrieved from reference TRBV7-2 and TRBJ2-7, is GAGVSQSPSNKVTEKGKDVELRCDPISGHTALYWYRQSLGQGLEFLIYFQGNSAPDKSGLPSDRFSAERTGGSVSTLTIQRTQQEDSAVYLCASSLSLRGHEQYFGPGTRLTVT.

The chain is built from TRBV7-2 and TRBJ2-7; D uncertain. The V gene lost 1 base and the J gene lost 6 bases, with 10 bases spanning the gap. The CDR3 covers 13 residues. Germline assignment: CDR1 SGHTA and CDR2 FQGNSA. CDR3 bases: TGTGCCAGCAGCTTAGTTCCCCAGTCCGAGCAGTACTTC. Its protein product is CASSLVPQSEQYF.

This clone was counted between two and nine times. V usage is TRBV6-1 and J usage is TRBJ2-7; TRBD1 agrees at 7 bases. V shed 4 bases and J 2 bases; nucleotides not matched to a gene: 5. Looked up from germline, CDR1 is MNHNS and CDR2 is SASEGT. CDR3 length equals 14 residues. CDR3 sequence: CASSVGQSPYEQYF. The CDR3 region has the DNA TGTGCCAGCAGTGTGGGACAGTCCCCCTACGAGCAGTACTTC.

The gene calls are TRBV29-1 and TRBJ2-2, with D perhaps matching TRBD1 (5 bases). Between the trimmed V and J ends, which lost 6 bases and 2 bases, there was a span of 13 bases. Germline V gene data show CDR1 as SQVTM and CDR2 as ANQGSEA. The CDR3 length is 14 residues. Here the CDR3 DNA reads TGCAGCGTCGTCACAGGAAGCAACACCGGGGAGCTGTTTTTT. It specifies CSVVTGSNTGELFF.

The rearrangement joins TRBV5-1 to TRBJ2-7; the D is unclear. Germline V gene data show CDR1 as SGHRS and CDR2 as YFSETQ. Trimming left V 5 bases short and J 3 bases short, with 18 bases between. The CDR3 consists of 15 residues. The CDR3 nucleotides are TGCGCCAGCAGACAAACCATCGGGTCATACTACGAGCAGTACTTC. Amino acid sequence: CASRQTIGSYYEQYF.

This clone has a single count. This chain uses TRBV19 with TRBJ2-2; D gene ambiguous. CDR1 and CDR2 (germline): LNHDA, SQIVND (reference sequence). V shed 5 bases and J shed 4 bases, with 8 bases lying between them. The CDR3 runs 13 residues. The DNA of the CDR3 is TGTGCCAGTAGTGTCCGTCCCACCGGGGAGCTGTTTTTT. This encodes CASSVRPTGELFF.

The V gene is TRBV7-8, the J gene TRBJ2-7; maybe TRBD2 (6 bases). V gave up 6 bases and J gave up 4 bases, with 16 bases separating them. This CDR3 has 14 residues. Germline loops: CDR1 SGHVS, CDR2 FQNEAQ. The CDR3 sequence is CASRALASGYEQYF. CDR3 DNA sequence: TGTGCCAGCAGAGCTCTAGCGTCCGGATACGAGCAGTACTTC.